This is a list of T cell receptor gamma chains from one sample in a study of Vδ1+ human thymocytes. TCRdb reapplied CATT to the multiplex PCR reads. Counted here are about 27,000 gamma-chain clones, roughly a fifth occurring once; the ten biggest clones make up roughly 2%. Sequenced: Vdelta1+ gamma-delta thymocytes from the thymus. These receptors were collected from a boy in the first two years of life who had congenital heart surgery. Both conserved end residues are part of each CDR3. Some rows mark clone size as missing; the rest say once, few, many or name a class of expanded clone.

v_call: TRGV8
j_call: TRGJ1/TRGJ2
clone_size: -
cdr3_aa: CATWDQKKKLF
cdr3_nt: TGTGCCACCTGGGATCAGAAGAAGAAACTCTTT

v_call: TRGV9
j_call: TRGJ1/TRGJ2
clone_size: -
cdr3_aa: CALWETRPNYYKKLF
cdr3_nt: TGTGCCTTGTGGGAGACCCGCCCGAATTATTATAAGAAACTCTTT

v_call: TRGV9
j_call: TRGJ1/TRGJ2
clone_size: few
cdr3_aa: CALWELGYKKLF
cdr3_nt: TGTGCCTTGTGGGAATTGGGGTATAAGAAACTCTTT

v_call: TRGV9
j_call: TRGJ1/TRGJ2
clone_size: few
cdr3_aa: CALWEAPMKLF
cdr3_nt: TGTGCCTTGTGGGAGGCCCCCATGAAACTCTTT

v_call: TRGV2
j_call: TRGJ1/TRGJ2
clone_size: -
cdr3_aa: CATWDMGKLF
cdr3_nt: TGTGCCACCTGGGACATGGGGAAACTCTTT

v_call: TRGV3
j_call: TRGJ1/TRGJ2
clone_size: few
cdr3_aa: CATWDGIPRKKLF
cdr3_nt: TGTGCCACCTGGGACGGAATACCTCGTAAGAAACTCTTT

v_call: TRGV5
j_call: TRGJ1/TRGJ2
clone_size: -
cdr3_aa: CATWDRPCYKKLF
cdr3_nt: TGTGCCACCTGGGACAGGCCGTGCTATAAGAAACTCTTT

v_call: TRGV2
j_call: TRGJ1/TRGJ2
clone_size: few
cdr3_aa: CATWDRPQGYYKKLF
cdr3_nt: TGTGCCACCTGGGACAGGCCGCAGGGTTATTATAAGAAACTCTTT

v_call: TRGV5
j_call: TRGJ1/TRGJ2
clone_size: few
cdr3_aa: CATWDRRIGKKLF
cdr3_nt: TGTGCCACCTGGGACAGGCGTATCGGTAAGAAACTCTTT

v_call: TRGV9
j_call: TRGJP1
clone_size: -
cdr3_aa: CALWEVQLATGWFKIF
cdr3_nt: TGTGCCTTGTGGGAGGTGCAACTCGCCACTGGTTGGTTCAAGATATTT

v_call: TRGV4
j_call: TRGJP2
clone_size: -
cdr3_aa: CATWDGCSDWIKTF
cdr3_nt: TGTGCCACCTGGGATGGGTGTAGTGATTGGATCAAGACGTTT

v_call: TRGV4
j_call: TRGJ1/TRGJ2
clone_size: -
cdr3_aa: CATWDGMDYKKLF
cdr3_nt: TGTGCCACCTGGGATGGAATGGATTATAAGAAACTCTTT

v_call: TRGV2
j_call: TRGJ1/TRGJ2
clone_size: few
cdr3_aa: CATWDGRTYKKLF
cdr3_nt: TGTGCCACCTGGGACGGGCGAACTTATAAGAAACTCTTT

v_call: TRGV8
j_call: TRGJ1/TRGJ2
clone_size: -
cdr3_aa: CATWDSGKKLF
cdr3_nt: TGTGCCACCTGGGATAGTGGCAAGAAACTCTTT

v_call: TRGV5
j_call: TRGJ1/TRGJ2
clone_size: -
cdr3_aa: CATWDRPHPYKKLF
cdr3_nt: TGTGCCACCTGGGACAGGCCTCACCCCTATAAGAAACTCTTT

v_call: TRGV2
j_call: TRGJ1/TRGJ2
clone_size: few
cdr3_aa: CATWDYNYYKKLF
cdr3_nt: TGTGCCACCTGGGATTACAATTATTATAAGAAACTCTTT

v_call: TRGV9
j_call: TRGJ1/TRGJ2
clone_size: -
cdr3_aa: CALSLDGYYYKKLF
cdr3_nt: TGTGCCTTGTCGCTAGACGGGTATTATTATAAGAAACTCTTT

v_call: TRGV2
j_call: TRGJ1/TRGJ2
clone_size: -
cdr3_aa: CATWDGSSNYKKLF
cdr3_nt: TGTGCCACCTGGGACGGGTCCTCAAATTATAAGAAACTCTTT

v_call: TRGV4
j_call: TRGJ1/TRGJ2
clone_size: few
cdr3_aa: CATWDVPGYYKKLF
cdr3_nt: TGTGCCACCTGGGACGTACCAGGTTATTATAAGAAACTCTTT

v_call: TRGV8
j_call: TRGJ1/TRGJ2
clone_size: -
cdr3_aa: CATWDESNYYKKLF
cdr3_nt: TGTGCCACCTGGGACGAGTCGAATTATTATAAGAAACTCTTT

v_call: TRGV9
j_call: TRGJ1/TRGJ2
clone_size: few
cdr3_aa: CALWAPNFLNYYKKLF
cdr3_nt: TGTGCCTTGTGGGCTCCAAATTTTTTGAATTATTATAAGAAACTCTTT

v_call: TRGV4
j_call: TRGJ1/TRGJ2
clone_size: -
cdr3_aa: CATWDGLLSYKKLF
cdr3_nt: TGTGCCACCTGGGATGGGCTCTTGAGTTATAAGAAACTCTTT